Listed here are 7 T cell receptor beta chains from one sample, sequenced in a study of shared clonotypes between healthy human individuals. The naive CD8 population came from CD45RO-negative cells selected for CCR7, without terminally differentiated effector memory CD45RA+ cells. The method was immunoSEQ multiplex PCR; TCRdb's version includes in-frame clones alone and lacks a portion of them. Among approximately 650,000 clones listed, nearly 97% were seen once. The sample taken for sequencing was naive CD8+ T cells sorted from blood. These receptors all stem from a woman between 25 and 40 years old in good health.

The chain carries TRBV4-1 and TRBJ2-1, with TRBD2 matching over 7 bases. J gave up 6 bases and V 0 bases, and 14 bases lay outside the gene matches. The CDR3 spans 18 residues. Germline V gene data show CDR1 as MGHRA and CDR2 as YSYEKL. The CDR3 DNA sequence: TGCGCCAGCAGCCAAGATAATCGGCGGGAGAGGTCGAGCAATGAGCAGTTCTTC. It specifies CASSQDNRRERSSNEQFF.

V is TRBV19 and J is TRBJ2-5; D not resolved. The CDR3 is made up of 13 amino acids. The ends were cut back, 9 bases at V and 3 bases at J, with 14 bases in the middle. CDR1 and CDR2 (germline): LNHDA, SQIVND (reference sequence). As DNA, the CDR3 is TGTGCCAGCGGTGTGGGTGGTAAAGAGACCCAGTACTTC. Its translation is CASGVGGKETQYF.

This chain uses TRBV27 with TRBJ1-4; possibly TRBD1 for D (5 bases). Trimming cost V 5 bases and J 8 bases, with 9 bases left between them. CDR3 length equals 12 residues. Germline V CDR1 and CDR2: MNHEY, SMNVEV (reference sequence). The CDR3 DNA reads TGTGCCAGCAGTCGGGGCGGGGAAAAACTGTTTTTT. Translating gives CASSRGGEKLFF.

The CDR3, as DNA: TGTGCCAGCAGTTACTCGCCTGGTCACTCCTATGGCTACACCTTC. This codes for CASSYSPGHSYGYTF. This chain links TRBV6-6 with TRBJ1-2; D is ambiguous. Trimming removed 0 bases from V and 4 bases from J, with 12 bases in between. Germline assignment: CDR1 MNHNY and CDR2 SVGAGI (reference sequence). The CDR3 runs to 15 residues.

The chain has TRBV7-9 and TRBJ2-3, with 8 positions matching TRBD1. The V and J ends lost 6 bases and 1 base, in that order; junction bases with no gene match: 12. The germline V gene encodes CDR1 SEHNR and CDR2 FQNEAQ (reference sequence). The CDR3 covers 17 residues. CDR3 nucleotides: TGTGCCAGCAGGGACTCGGTGGCAGGGGGCGGCACAGATACGCAGTATTTT. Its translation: CASRDSVAGGGTDTQYF.

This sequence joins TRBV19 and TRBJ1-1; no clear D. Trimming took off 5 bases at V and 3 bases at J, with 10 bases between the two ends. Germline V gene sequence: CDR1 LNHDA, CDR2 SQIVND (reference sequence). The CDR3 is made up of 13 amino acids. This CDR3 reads CASSFGTDTEAFF. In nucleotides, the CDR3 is TGTGCCAGTAGTTTCGGTACGGACACTGAAGCTTTCTTT.

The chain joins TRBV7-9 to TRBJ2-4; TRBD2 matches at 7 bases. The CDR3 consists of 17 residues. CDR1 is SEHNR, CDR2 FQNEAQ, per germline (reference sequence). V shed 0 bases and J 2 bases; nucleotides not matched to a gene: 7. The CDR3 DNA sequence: TGTGCCAGCAGCTTAGCGTGGGGAGGGCCTCCCAAAAACATTCAGTACTTC. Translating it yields CASSLAWGGPPKNIQYF. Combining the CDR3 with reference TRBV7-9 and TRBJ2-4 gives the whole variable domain DTGVSQNPRHKITKRGQNVTFRCDPISEHNRLYWYRQTLGQGPEFLTYFQNEAQLEKSRLLSDRFSAERPKGSFSTLEIQRTEQGDSAMYLCASSLAWGGPPKNIQYFGAGTRLSVL.